Below, one T cell receptor (beta chain) is given with its context. Its antigen is as yet unknown. The junction does not match germline at one end; this may be a read error. These data are taken from a study of blood T cells in healthy people across ages. There were healthy Caucasian individuals from Russia, aged roughly 6 to 100, serving as donors. Next came a second PCR, run for 7 to 11 cycles, which used a sample-barcoded 5' primer along with a J-beta primer mix. Tagging of each cDNA molecule was performed by a template-switch adaptor with 12 random nucleotides. TCRdb itself ran the 5' RACE reads through MiXCR, one entry per CDR3 protein. The table has roughly 1.7 million distinct CDR3 sequences, 30% to 40% seen once. Study findings and constraints: Per million T cells, TCR beta diversity dropped about linearly as age rose. CMV infection status of these donors was not known.

The CDR3 spans 12 residues. The V gene's germline CDR1 is DFQATT and CDR2 SNEGSKA (reference sequence). This TCR derives from a woman between 25 and 40 years old in good health. The chain employs TRBV20-1 and TRBJ1-1, with no clear D. Sequences were obtained from blood. CDR3 DNA: TGTAGTGCACCCCTGGCCCGTACTGAAGCTTTCTTT. This encodes CSAPLARTEAFF.